Given below is one T cell receptor beta chain in context. RNA transcripts yielded amplified TCR beta CDR3 regions. In the first round, RT-PCR was carried out with HTBI primers, and a multiplex PCR formed the second round. A single record per CDR3 protein comes from TCRdb applying MiXCR to the multiplex PCR reads. Seen here are over 200,000 distinct CDR3 sequences, approximately 28% observed once, and the top ten hold around 9.8%. The record originates from a study of Graves' ophthalmopathy and Graves' hyperthyroidism. Study context: Untreated patients at initial diagnosis provided peripheral blood.

Ophthalmopathy donors showed moderate-to-severe activity, CAS ≥3, NOSPECS ≥4 and a duration under 3 months. The ends lost 6 bases at V and 4 bases at J; junction bases unmatched: 3. Germline V CDR1 and CDR2: ENHRY, SYGVKD. The CDR3 is made up of 14 amino acids. The receptor was isolated from a man over 45 with Graves' ophthalmopathy. The source material was peripheral blood. This chain uses TRBV10-3 with TRBJ2-7, with TRBD2 matching 13 bases. The CDR3 loop is CAISATSGRYEQYF. CDR3 nucleotide sequence: TGTGCCATCAGCGCGACTAGCGGGAGGTACGAGCAGTACTTC.